The 7 T cell receptor beta chains below were found in one sample sequenced in a study of ipilimumab plus nivolumab after autologous stem cell transplantation. Sequenced by immunoSEQ multiplex PCR; TCRdb stores in-frame clones only, minus some. The sample includes about 83,000 clones, around 80% of them seen just once. The sequencing here drew on PBMCs, taken in a trial of ipilimumab plus nivolumab as post-transplant consolidation. The source of these receptors is a male donor with diffuse large B-cell lymphoma.

CDR3 bases: TGTGCCTGGAGTCAGGGGGGAAGCTCCTACGAGCAGTACTTC. Encoded protein: CAWSQGGSSYEQYF. The gene calls are TRBV30 and TRBJ2-7; the D gene is possibly TRBD1 (7 bases). CDR1 is GTSNPN and CDR2 is SVGIG in the germline V gene (reference sequence). This CDR3 has 14 amino acids. Trimming cost V 2 bases and J 0 bases, with 11 bases left between them.

This sequence joins TRBV7-2 and TRBJ2-5; D is tentatively TRBD1 or TRBD2 (6 bases each). Per the germline V gene, CDR1 is SGHTA and CDR2 is FQGNSA. The CDR3 contains 15 residues. The ends were cut back, 3 bases at V and 4 bases at J, with 15 bases in the middle. The CDR3, as DNA: TGTGCCAGCAGCTTGGGGGCGGGAAGGGGAGAGACCCAGTACTTC. Translating gives CASSLGAGRGETQYF.

The table lists this clone with many counts. The chain employs TRBV6-1 and TRBJ1-2; tentatively, D is TRBD1 (5 bases). The germline V and J ends were trimmed by 8 bases and 6 bases, with 10 bases remaining between them. Germline CDR1 MNHNS, CDR2 SASEGT. The CDR3 length is 11 residues. This CDR3 reads CASYGTHGYTF. CDR3 bases: TGTGCCAGCTACGGGACGCATGGCTACACCTTC.

This chain uses TRBV7-8 with TRBJ2-7, with D hard to call. The V gene's germline CDR1 is SGHVS and CDR2 FQNEAQ. CDR3 length: 14 residues. With 4 bases removed from V and 1 base from J, the gap between germline ends came to 11 bases. The CDR3 sequence is CASSYTVHSYEQYF. The CDR3 DNA follows: TGTGCCAGCAGCTACACGGTTCATTCCTACGAGCAGTACTTC. Complete variable domain (other parts from reference TRBV7-8 and TRBJ2-7): GAGVSQSPRYKVAKRGQDVALRCDPISGHVSLFWYQQALGQGPEFLTYFQNEAQLDKSGLPSDRFFAERPEGSVSTLKIQRTQQEDSAVYLCASSYTVHSYEQYFGPGTRLTVT.

The chain uses TRBV2 and TRBJ1-1; TRBD1 is a possible D gene (6 bases). CDR1 and CDR2 (germline): SNHLY, FYNNEI. V lost 3 bases and J 0 bases, leaving 29 bases between the germline ends. The length of the CDR3 is 21 residues. CDR3 sequence reads: CASSDTVRGSGTRLMNTEAFF. The CDR3 coding sequence is TGTGCCAGCAGTGACACGGTCCGGGGGTCCGGGACACGATTAATGAACACTGAAGCTTTCTTT.

This chain links TRBV19 with TRBJ1-5; possible D gene TRBD1, 6 bases. The CDR3 spans 14 residues. The ends were cut back, 5 bases at V and 7 bases at J, with 15 bases in the middle. Germline CDR1 and CDR2: LNHDA and SQIVND (reference sequence). CDR3 sequence reads: CASSLPDSFQPQHF. The CDR3 nucleotides are TGTGCCAGTAGTCTCCCGGACAGTTTCCAGCCCCAGCATTTT.

The genes are TRBV6-1 and TRBJ1-2; D remains unclear. This CDR3 contains 11 residues. Germline V CDR1 and CDR2: MNHNS, SASEGT. The V end lost 11 bases, the J end lost 8 bases, and 15 bases lay between the germline ends. The CDR3 DNA sequence: TGTGCCGCCGTTGGAGGGTTGGGCTACACCTTC. This codes for CAAVGGLGYTF.